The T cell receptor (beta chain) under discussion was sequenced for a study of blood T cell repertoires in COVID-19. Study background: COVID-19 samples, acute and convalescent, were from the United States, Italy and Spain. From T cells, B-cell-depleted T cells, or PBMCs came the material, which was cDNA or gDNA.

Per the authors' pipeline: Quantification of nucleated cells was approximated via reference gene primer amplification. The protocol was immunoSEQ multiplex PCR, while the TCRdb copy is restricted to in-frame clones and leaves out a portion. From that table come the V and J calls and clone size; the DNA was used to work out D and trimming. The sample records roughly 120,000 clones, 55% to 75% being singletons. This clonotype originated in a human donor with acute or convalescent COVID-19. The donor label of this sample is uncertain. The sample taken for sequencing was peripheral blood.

CDR3 coding DNA: TGTGCCACCAGTGATTTATCTAGGTCAGGCACAGATACGCAGTATTTT. It specifies CATSDLSRSGTDTQYF. The V gene is TRBV24-1, the J gene TRBJ2-3; D is uncertain. The CDR3 spans 16 residues. V lost 1 base, J lost 1 base, and 11 bases lay in between. The germline CDR1 and CDR2 sequences are KGHDR and SFDVKD.